This TCR beta chain was documented in a study of T cells after yellow fever vaccination. General observations from the study: FACS-sorted repertoires might harbor abundant contaminating clonotypes from the bulk population. The secondary response was weaker but peaked faster, day 5 versus 15.

Trimming stripped 5 bases from V and 3 bases from J, with 20 bases between. The CDR3 extends over 17 amino acids. Germline V gene sequence: CDR1 SGHDT, CDR2 YYEEEE. In the case of this clonotype: The antigen remains undetermined.

5'RACE template switching added a universal primer site and UMIs to TCR cDNA. TCRdb reprocessed the 5' RACE reads with MiXCR, giving one entry per CDR3 protein. Seen here are some 670,000 distinct CDR3 sequences, approximately 13% observed once, and the top ten hold under 15%. The TCR originated in a man in his thirties or forties who received the YFV17D yellow fever vaccine. Sample: PBMCs, taken on the day of the yellow fever booster vaccination. This sequence joins TRBV5-6 and TRBJ2-2; D is possibly TRBD1 or TRBD2 (7 bases each). The CDR3 coding sequence is TGTGCCAGCAGGAAGGGCCCAGGGGGGGCCGACACCGGGGAGCTGTTTTTT. This encodes CASRKGPGGADTGELFF.